Here is one T cell receptor (beta chain) with its context. The antigen it binds to is not known. No much larger clonotype is one base removed from it; base qualities were not supplied. Libraries came from the immunoSEQ multiplex PCR assay. For the multiplex PCR, a mixture combining 60 forward primers for TCR Vbeta segments and 13 reverse primers for TCR Jbeta segments was used. The CDR3 region of rearranged TCR beta genes was amplified from genomic DNA with a multiplex PCR assay. The Illumina HiSeq System was used to sequence the amplified TCR beta libraries as 87-base-pair reads. The original pipeline was this. In a later analysis, roughly 80 million unique TCR beta chains were counted across the roughly 670 repertoires, and roughly 10 million of these chains were shared by at least two donors. Raw reads were error-corrected and collapsed into unique sequences by a nearest-neighbor algorithm in which closely related sequences were merged to remove PCR and sequencing errors. To assign V, D and J gene segments, CDR3 sequences were aligned to IMGT reference sequences. Each retained sequence needed at least a six-nucleotide match to both a V gene segment and a J gene segment. Rearrangements were called productive when the CDR3 lacked stop codons and stayed in frame with V and J; all others were non-productive. CDR3 was defined by IMGT convention, running from the second conserved V-encoded cysteine to the conserved J-encoded phenylalanine. The earlier analysis of fewer than 700 of the donors excluded sequences that lacked an unambiguous match to a single V gene segment. An earlier analysis of some 500 of the donors classified V segments as functional when productive rearrangements were above 56.7% and as segregating when the standard deviation between donors was above 5%. To diagnose cytomegalovirus status from the catalog of TCR beta chain sequences, a statistical classification framework was built. In a later analysis, V and J genes were assigned by comparing TCR nucleotide sequences against IMGT/GENE-DB human TR gene sequences. Using the TCRdist pipeline, a later analysis assigned CDR3 sequences along with most-parsimonious VDJ recombination scenarios. In a later analysis, each TCR beta chain was defined by its CDR3 amino acid sequence together with its V-gene family, and reads lacking a unique V-gene family were excluded. As a way to deal with suspected cross-contamination and a sequencing artifact, a later analysis dropped nearly 600 nucleotide sequences that were highly shared and had low generation probability. A later analysis calculated a clonal expansion index for each public chain from normalized within-repertoire ranks of inferred template counts. Generation probabilities in a later analysis came from a VDJ recombination model fitted to out-of-frame rearrangements, and those results were checked against IGoR. A later analysis scored TCR-TCR, TCR-HLA and TCR-CMV co-occurrence with hypergeometric tests, applying a repertoire-size bias correction to TCR pairs. False discovery rates were estimated in a later analysis by permuting HLA or CMV assignments 20 times. In a later analysis, co-occurring TCRs were grouped using DBSCAN, with TCRdist sequence similarity added in when clustering inside HLA-allele-positive subsets. Repertoires with fewer than 30,000 or more than 120,000 public chains were left out of co-occurrence clustering, as were a handful of repertoires with anomalous nucleotide sharing. TCRdb holds this immuneACCESS table with in-frame rearrangements only. Some clones are missing; in checked studies, unresolved V genes explain under half, and the rest has no known cause. That table furnishes V, J and clone size, whereas the DNA furnished D and trimming. This sample gives about 200,000 clones in total; 79% of them show up just once. The ten largest clones capture less than 2% of the sample.

The record originates from a study of cytomegalovirus exposure and HLA in healthy donors (dated by TCRdb to about 2017). Broadly, across the study: An earlier analysis of 550 to 700 of the donors reported about 250 Gb of sequence data and about 100 million unique TCR beta sequences from approximately 180 million T cells. An early release covering some 640 HLA-typed donors comprised around 300 gigabases of sequencing data and around 80 million unique TCR sequences. The genetic ancestry cluster associated with self-reported Caucasian donors included roughly 84% of the roughly 410 genotyped donors. The aim of the study was to test whether cataloging public T cell receptors could identify signatures of past pathogen exposure. Using immunosequencing, the study profiled T cell repertoires from about 620 subjects and related those repertoires to cytomegalovirus serostatus. Along with the roughly 670-subject first cohort, a separate validation cohort of over a hundred different subjects was used. To predict cytomegalovirus infection status, the study brought together high-throughput TCR immunosequencing, statistical association of individual TCRs with disease status, and machine learning. A later analysis re-examined previously published TCR beta repertoires from 600 to 700 donors and added high-resolution HLA genotyping to investigate patterns of TCR occurrence. In the later analysis, no new phenotypic data were used to find candidate immune exposures; instead, reliance was placed on TCR beta sequences and their occurrence across donors. An earlier analysis of some 600 of the donors applied high-throughput TCR beta sequencing to assess whether each TCR beta V gene segment acted as functional or pseudogenic. Alongside the repertoire data, information on donor age, sex, ethnicity and CMV serostatus was compiled. A later genetic analysis took genome-wide SNP genotypes for about three fifths of the roughly 700 donors and used that subset as a discovery cohort. Every repertoire in the discovery cohort had been generated on one and the same sequencing platform. Class I and class II HLA loci were covered by the typing at four-digit resolution. Typing coverage differed by locus: A, B, C, DRB1 and DQB1 were typed in about 629-640 donors, DQA1 in 522, DPA1 in around 600, and DPB1 in 472. Roughly 5 DR-DQ haplotypes were handled as single units for association and clustering because linkage in the cohort was strong. Among about 390 genotyped donors of the cohort, an average of around 240,000 unique TCR beta nucleotide sequences were sequenced per donor, roughly a sixth of them non-productive.

From cysteine to phenylalanine, the CDR3 is 13 amino acids long. This entry keeps only the CDR3 DNA: 39 bases, framed from base 1. As encoded in the germline V gene, CDR1 is ENHRY while CDR2 is SYGVKD. Trimming costs V 6 bases and J 6 bases, and their ends lie 12 bases apart. The paper as a whole reports these results and caveats: An association between a missense DCLRE1C variant and V-gene and J-gene trimming of TCR beta chains was found in a later genetic analysis and replicated in an independent cohort. According to a later analysis, most CMV-associated TCR beta chains appeared to be HLA-restricted, and the HLA associations seemed to be driven largely by CMV exposure. Linkage disequilibrium might explain the correlated functional status among segregating V segments, but an unknown experimental factor could not be excluded. In an earlier analysis of 587 of the donors, most TCR beta V segments appeared in productive rearrangements about 90% or about 30% of the time, broadly matching IMGT annotations. The study gave a list of about 170 TCR beta chains associated with cytomegalovirus. Several of the top co-occurrence clusters appeared to be linked to parvovirus B19, influenza, CMV and Epstein-Barr virus, according to a later analysis. Three of the identified cytomegalovirus-associated TCR beta chains were confirmed in vitro to be specific for cytomegalovirus antigens. Because the 87-base-pair reads could not distinguish some IMGT-functional V segments, including TRBV6-2 and TRBV6-3, those segments were excluded. The authors suggested that the approach could potentially be extended to other disease states and immunological phenotypes. The presence/absence analyses assumed that sequencing depth was roughly uniform across donors, and that assumption may not be true. In a later analysis, HLA-associated TCR beta chains were found to be more clonally expanded and to have lower generation probabilities than equally common non-associated chains. Most TCR sequences were observed very rarely across donors, whereas some public TCRs were present in many individuals. Cytomegalovirus status was reported to be diagnosed by the classifier with high specificity and sensitivity in both the original and validation cohorts. CMV serostatus was the only immune exposure information available for the cohort. A later genetic analysis reported fewer N-insertions in productive TCRs among donors in an Asian-associated ancestry cluster than the roughly 700-donor mean. A cluster of highly shared sequence variants was judged likely to represent a technical artifact of the sequencing pipeline. A further reported finding was that TCR beta sequences accurately predicted the HLA-A and HLA-B alleles for most subjects in the first cohort. Because counts were too low, roughly 18 rarely observed V segments, including chromosome 9 orphons, were left out of the earlier analysis of 587 of the donors. According to a later analysis, TCR association rates differed among HLA loci, with DRB1 alleles showing the most associated TCRs and HLA-C alleles showing the fewest. Only TCR beta chains were sequenced in this cohort, and the absence of alpha or paired-chain data limited detectable features. Assigning TCR associations to individual alleles was difficult when HLA alleles, especially DR and DQ, strongly co-occurred. HLA typing was unavailable for some donors at each locus, so association tests used only the typed subset. In a later analysis, around 15,000 TCR beta sequences were associated with specific HLA alleles at a false discovery rate of 0.05.

In total, approximately 690 healthy bone marrow donors made up the cohort. All cohort members were sampled while nominally healthy, although unrecorded immune exposures were likely present. The donor was CMV seropositive and was included in the group of approximately 300 seropositive cohort members. Each donor provided a peripheral blood sample, and peripheral blood mononuclear cells were used for TCR beta sequencing. The Qiagen DNeasy Blood Extraction Kit was used to extract genomic DNA from the blood cell samples. The chain is assembled from TRBV10-3 and TRBJ1-5; the D gene lacks a confident call. Specimen: PBMCs. This TCR derives from a girl aged 10 to 17 in good health and CMV-seropositive. For the CDR3, the sequence is CAIRREVGQPQHF. The DNA reads as follows: TGTGCCATCAGGAGGGAGGTGGGTCAGCCCCAGCATTTT.